This is a list of T cell receptor beta chains from one sample in a study of lymphopenia after photon versus proton radiotherapy. Assay: immunoSEQ multiplex PCR; the TCRdb copy retains only in-frame clones and omits some. The table shows 150,000 or so clones, with 80% to 90% occurring only once. Sequenced here: peripheral blood, sampled from a patient treated with photon-based radiotherapy. The receptors originated from a man aged 50-59 years with gastric cancer. The CDR3 runs from the conserved cysteine through the conserved F or W. A D gene is named only where the DNA matches it firmly. Where a row states a size, it is once, few, many or the class of an expanded clone; other rows omit it.

>TRBJ2-3|once|.|TRBV7-3
CASSLWGLTDTQYF
TGTGCCAGCAGCCTCTGGGGTCTTACAGATACGCAGTATTTT
>TRBJ2-2|.|.|TRBV2
CASREGANTGELFF
TGTGCCAGCAGGGAGGGGGCGAACACCGGGGAGCTGTTTTTT
>TRBJ1-1|.|TRBD1|TRBV18
CASSPPSGGHTEAFF
TGTGCCAGCTCACCACCTTCAGGGGGCCACACTGAAGCTTTCTTT
>TRBJ2-2|once|TRBD2|TRBV11-2
CASSDTSGRGTGELFF
TGTGCCAGCAGCGATACTAGCGGGAGGGGTACCGGGGAGCTGTTTTTT
>TRBJ1-2|.|.|TRBV18
CASSPPTAISRGYTF
TGTGCCAGCTCACCACCGACAGCGATCAGTAGGGGCTACACCTTC
>TRBJ2-1|.|TRBD2|TRBV27
CASSSFLAGEYAEQFF
TGTGCCAGCAGTTCTTTCCTAGCGGGAGAATATGCTGAGCAGTTCTTC
>TRBJ1-4|.|.|TRBV9
CASSVGPLSKLFF
TGTGCCAGCAGCGTAGGGCCTCTTTCAAAACTGTTTTTT
>TRBJ2-4|.|.|TRBV29-1
CSVEMAGTGIQYF
TGCAGCGTTGAAATGGCGGGAACGGGCATTCAGTACTTC
>TRBJ2-3|.|.|TRBV7-9
CASSFGGGSTDTQYF
TGTGCCAGCAGCTTTGGCGGGGGCAGCACAGATACGCAGTATTTT
>TRBJ2-1|.|.|TRBV11-2
CASSSGGGGYEQFF
TGTGCCAGCAGCTCAGGCGGCGGCGGCTATGAGCAGTTCTTC
>TRBJ1-2|.|.|TRBV5-6
CASSEEGGNYGYTF
TGTGCCAGCAGTGAGGAGGGCGGGAACTATGGCTACACCTTC
>TRBJ2-7|.|TRBD2|TRBV19
CASSIPGTSVYEQYF
TGTGCCAGTAGTATCCCCGGGACTAGCGTTTACGAGCAGTACTTC
>TRBJ2-3|.|.|TRBV11-3
CASSLGGAITDTQYF
TGTGCCAGCAGCTTAGGGGGAGCGATCACAGATACGCAGTATTTT
>TRBJ2-5|.|.|TRBV29-1
CSVSQGGGQETQYF
TGCAGCGTCTCACAGGGGGGAGGGCAAGAGACCCAGTACTTC
>TRBJ1-5|.|.|TRBV7-2
CASSLGPYSNQPQHF
TGTGCCAGCAGCTTGGGACCCTATAGCAATCAGCCCCAGCATTTT
>TRBJ2-7|.|TRBD1|TRBV29-1
CSIQRTGSYEQYF
TGCAGCATCCAAAGGACAGGGTCCTACGAGCAGTACTTC
>TRBJ1-2|.|.|TRBV28
CASSHLSDREYYGYTF
TGTGCCAGCAGTCATTTATCAGATCGGGAGTACTATGGCTACACCTTC
>TRBJ2-2|.|.|TRBV19
CASNARQANTGELFF
TGTGCCAGTAACGCCCGACAGGCGAACACCGGGGAGCTGTTTTTT
>TRBJ1-1|once|TRBD1|TRBV7-9
CASLNSLRQGPEAFF
TGTGCCAGTCTAAACTCGTTAAGACAGGGACCTGAAGCTTTCTTT
>TRBJ2-7|once|TRBD2|TRBV9
CASSVGLAGSYEQYF
TGTGCCAGCAGCGTAGGACTAGCGGGATCCTACGAGCAGTACTTC
>TRBJ1-1|.|.|TRBV7-2
CASSTQGPYEAFF
TGTGCCAGCAGCACTCAAGGGCCTTACGAAGCTTTCTTT
>TRBJ1-2|.|.|TRBV23-1
CASSHMTDFPLYGYTF
TGCGCCAGCAGTCATATGACGGATTTCCCTCTGTATGGCTACACCTTC
>TRBJ1-4|.|TRBD1|TRBV5-1
CASSLGRGREKLFF
TGCGCCAGCAGCTTAGGCAGGGGGAGAGAAAAACTGTTTTTT
>TRBJ2-7|.|.|TRBV5-1
CASSLSAYEQYF
TGCGCCAGCAGCTTGTCGGCCTACGAGCAGTACTTC
>TRBJ1-1|once|.|TRBV18
CASSPYDQRAFF
TGTGCCAGCTCACCATATGATCAGAGGGCTTTCTTT
>TRBJ2-3|.|.|TRBV4-3
CASSQDRSSSGPGDTQYF
TGCGCCAGCAGCCAAGATCGGAGTAGCTCGGGTCCCGGAGATACGCAGTATTTT
>TRBJ2-7|.|.|TRBV11-2
CASSSGVYEQYF
TGTGCCAGCAGCTCAGGAGTTTACGAGCAGTACTTC
>TRBJ2-1|.|TRBD2|TRBV27
CASSSSGKDYNEQFF
TGTGCCAGCAGTTCTAGCGGGAAGGATTACAATGAGCAGTTCTTC
>TRBJ2-7|.|TRBD2|TRBV6-1
CASSARSGLAGGYQQYF
TGTGCCAGCAGTGCACGTTCGGGACTAGCGGGAGGCTACCAGCAGTACTTC
>TRBJ1-2|.|TRBD1|TRBV6-6
CASSSGQVWGGYTF
TGTGCCAGCAGTTCGGGACAGGTCTGGGGTGGCTACACCTTC
>TRBJ2-5|.|TRBD1|TRBV7-8
CASSLMGTGQETQYF
TGTGCCAGCAGCTTAATGGGGACAGGCCAAGAGACCCAGTACTTC
>TRBJ2-4|.|TRBD1|TRBV19
CASNKQGRENIQYF
TGTGCCAGTAATAAACAGGGGCGCGAAAACATTCAGTACTTC
>TRBJ2-7|.|.|TRBV28
CASSHPARFYEQYF
TGTGCCAGCAGTCACCCGGCTAGATTTTACGAGCAGTACTTC
>TRBJ2-6|few|.|TRBV19
CASSIDQGRVASGANVLTF
TGTGCCAGTAGTATAGATCAGGGCAGGGTAGCCTCTGGGGCCAACGTCCTGACTTTC
>TRBJ2-5|.|.|TRBV27
CASSLSKGKTQYF
TGTGCCAGCAGCTTATCGAAGGGAAAGACCCAGTACTTC
>TRBJ1-1|.|.|TRBV18
CASSPQGGRNTEAFF
TGTGCCAGCTCACCCCAAGGGGGGCGGAACACTGAAGCTTTCTTT
>TRBJ2-3|.|TRBD1|TRBV19
CASSIGVGTGGADTQYF
TGTGCCAGTAGTATAGGGGTTGGGACAGGTGGCGCAGATACGCAGTATTTT
>TRBJ1-2|.|TRBD1|TRBV18
CASSIRGSGYGYTF
TGTGCCAGCTCAATCAGGGGGTCTGGCTATGGCTACACCTTC
>TRBJ1-5|.|TRBD1|TRBV5-5
CASSLLWDRVNQPQHF
TGTGCCAGCAGCCTCCTATGGGACAGAGTAAATCAGCCCCAGCATTTT
>TRBJ1-2|few|.|TRBV28
CASSPGTYGYTF
TGTGCCAGCAGTCCCGGGACCTATGGCTACACCTTC
>TRBJ1-1|.|.|TRBV5-6
CASSLQGPTEAFF
TGTGCCAGCAGCTTACAGGGTCCCACTGAAGCTTTCTTT
>TRBJ2-1|.|.|TRBV19
CASSSQIYNEQFF
TGTGCCAGTAGTTCTCAGATTTACAATGAGCAGTTCTTC
>TRBJ1-2|.|TRBD1|TRBV11-1
CASSPDRKTYGYTF
TGTGCCAGCAGCCCGGACAGGAAAACGTATGGCTACACCTTC
>TRBJ2-2|.|TRBD1|TRBV13
CASSNWTGRPGELFF
TGTGCCAGCAGCAATTGGACAGGGCGCCCCGGGGAGCTGTTTTTT
>TRBJ1-3|.|.|TRBV5-4
CASSPGQPTSGNTIYF
TGTGCCAGCAGCCCCGGACAGCCCACCTCTGGAAACACCATATATTTT
>TRBJ2-7|.|TRBD2|TRBV19
CASTSAGAYEQYF
TGTGCCAGTACCTCAGCGGGAGCCTACGAGCAGTACTTC
>TRBJ2-5|.|.|TRBV5-1
CASSGGTEQETQYF
TGCGCCAGCAGCGGCGGGACTGAACAAGAGACCCAGTACTTC
>TRBJ2-3|.|TRBD2|TRBV4-2
CASSQARGLAGAPDTQYF
TGTGCCAGCAGCCAAGCTAGGGGACTAGCGGGAGCGCCAGATACGCAGTATTTT